This T cell receptor beta chain was documented in a study of CD8 T cells in ankylosing spondylitis (dated by TCRdb to 2015 to 2018). For the study in its entirety: T cell receptor beta repertoires were profiled in healthy donors and ankylosing spondylitis patients so that disease-linked TCR variants could be found. The whole study cohort included under 140 healthy donors and some 27 ankylosing spondylitis patients. Peripheral blood samples were taken, and synovial fluid was additionally collected from ankylosing spondylitis patients.

Study-wide findings and limitations: In peripheral blood, the disease-linked clones were found at relatively low frequencies and had a CD8+ phenotype. Blood from ankylosing spondylitis patients appeared to be characterized by a TCR beta motif made up of several highly homologous amino acid variants. Some TCR beta motif variants had previously been reported in synovial fluid and blood of reactive arthritis patients, which suggested common disease-initiation mechanisms. The disease-linked clones were reported as significantly enriched in matched synovial fluid samples from ankylosing spondylitis patients.

Sequencing instrument: Illumina HiSeq 2500. Quantitative 5'-RACE with molecular barcodes was used to prepare TCR beta libraries. The published analysis was carried out like this. A new computational method, built on a probabilistic model of VDJ rearrangement, was used to identify disease-linked TCR variants. TCRdb ran its own pipeline on the public reads, namely fastp trimming at Q25 and MiXCR clone calling, and kept in-frame beta chains. CDR3 protein sequences are deduplicated, and each keeps its most common genes and DNA. These V and J calls rely on TCRdb rather than the paper's analysis. For this sample the table gives fewer than 400,000 distinct CDR3 sequences, of which roughly 15% were detected only once. In total, the top ten clones hold about 1% of the sample. This clonotype appeared a few times. This receptor's antigen is unknown. The sample holds no much larger clone one base away, and base qualities are not on file.

The CDR3 covers 12 residues, taking in both the cysteine and the phenylalanine. The read is trimmed to its CDR3 DNA, 36 bases read in frame from base 1. V and J lose 7 bases and 6 bases, and a span of 10 bases separates them. CDR1 SGHTA and CDR2 FQGNSA are derived from the germline V gene. The sequence derives from a male donor with ankylosing spondylitis or in good health (not recorded which). What was sequenced was blood, either unsorted or a sorted T cell fraction (not recorded which). This chain joins TRBV7-2 to TRBJ2-4; perhaps TRBD2 is the D gene, with 6 bases matching. DNA sequence: TGTGCCAGCAAGGGAGCGGGAAACATTCAGTACTTC. This translates into CASKGAGNIQYF.